The 11 T cell receptor beta chains below were found in one sample sequenced in a study of T-cell memory formation after mild COVID-19. Via MiXCR, TCRdb re-called the 5' RACE reads, giving one row per CDR3 protein. The table includes approximately 580,000 distinct CDR3 sequences, 20% detected once. Material: PBMCs or a T cell subset sorted from them (not recorded which). Receptors originate from an adult woman who had mild COVID-19 (a few samples of this study predate the infection). Cell type and time point are not known.

This clonotype showed up many times. J is TRBJ2-7 and V is TRBV4-1; 7 positions agree with TRBD1. Germline loops: CDR1 MGHRA, CDR2 YSYEKL. Trimming cost V 4 bases and J 2 bases; bases outside gene matches: 8. The CDR3 contains 15 residues. The CDR3 loop is CASSPLGQGAYEQYF. CDR3 nucleotide sequence: TGCGCCAGCAGCCCCTTGGGTCAGGGGGCCTACGAGCAGTACTTC.

This clonotype appeared a few times. The chain carries TRBV7-2 and TRBJ2-5; 8 bases match TRBD2. The CDR3 is 14 amino acids. With 5 bases clipped from V and 3 bases from J, the junction kept 5 bases outside the gene matches. Per the germline V gene, CDR1 is SGHTA and CDR2 is FQGNSA. Here the CDR3 reads CASSPHSGKETQYF. The CDR3 nucleotides are TGTGCCAGCAGCCCCCATAGCGGGAAAGAGACCCAGTACTTC.

The sample holds many counts of this clonotype. V and J are TRBV3-1 and TRBJ2-7; D is ambiguous. Germline V CDR1 and CDR2: LGHDT, YNNKEL (reference sequence). The CDR3 is 12 amino acids. V was shortened by 1 base and J by 4 bases, with 5 bases between the two germline ends. The DNA of the CDR3 is TGTGCCAGCAGCCAAGCCCGTTACGAGCAGTACTTC. Translation: CASSQARYEQYF.

This clonotype came up a few times. V is TRBV7-6 and J is TRBJ1-2; TRBD1 matches 7 bases. Germline CDR1 is SGHVS and CDR2 is FNYEAQ. The trim removed 1 base at V and 8 bases at J, leaving 13 bases unmatched. CDR3 length: 16 residues. The CDR3: CASSLEETGRLDGYTF. CDR3 coding DNA: TGTGCCAGCAGCTTAGAGGAGACAGGGAGGCTAGACGGCTACACCTTC.

The CDR3 sequence: CASSYSSRSSGQGAREQYF. The CDR3 region has the DNA TGTGCCAGCAGTTACTCGTCTCGATCATCGGGACAGGGGGCCCGCGAGCAGTACTTC. The genes are TRBV6-6 and TRBJ2-7; 12 bases match TRBD1. V shed 0 bases and J 6 bases; nucleotides not matched to a gene: 15. The CDR3 loop spans 19 amino acids. From germline, CDR1 is MNHNY and CDR2 SVGAGI (reference sequence).

This clonotype was observed a few times. This chain links TRBV6-5 with TRBJ2-1; no firm D call. The germline V gene has CDR1 MNHEY and CDR2 SVGAGI. Trimming left V 4 bases short and J 8 bases short, with 9 bases between. The length of the CDR3 is 12 residues. In DNA form, the CDR3 reads TGTGCCAGCAGTTCCATTAACTATGAGCAGTTCTTC. It translates to CASSSINYEQFF.

This clonotype was seen repeatedly, ten times or more. The rearrangement links TRBV15 to TRBJ2-5, with D perhaps TRBD2 (7 bases). Germline V lookup: CDR1 LNHNV, CDR2 YYDKDF (reference sequence). V was cut by 5 bases and J by 1 base, with 17 bases left in between. The CDR3 has 16 residues. CDR3 loop: CATSGGALLGQETQYF. DNA for the CDR3: TGTGCCACCAGCGGGGGGGCCCTTCTTGGCCAAGAGACCCAGTACTTC.

This clonotype occurred a few times. The rearrangement joins TRBV9 to TRBJ2-7; 9 positions agree with TRBD2. Looked up from germline, CDR1 is SGDLS and CDR2 is YYNGEE. Germline trimming cut 3 bases from V and 0 bases from J; bases unmatched to any gene: 10. The CDR3 is made up of 17 amino acids. The CDR3 region has the DNA TGTGCCAGCAGCGGACTAGCGGAGAGTCTCTTCTCCTACGAGCAGTACTTC. Encoded protein: CASSGLAESLFSYEQYF.

This clonotype occurred a few times. The V call is TRBV6-1, the J call TRBJ2-3; D may be TRBD2 (6 bases). The germline V gene encodes CDR1 MNHNS and CDR2 SASEGT. The CDR3 length is 16 residues. V was pared by 4 bases and J by 2 bases, with 16 bases between. DNA for the CDR3: TGTGCCAGCAGTGTCCGACCTAGCGCACCCACAGATACGCAGTATTTT. Translating gives CASSVRPSAPTDTQYF.

This clonotype was seen a handful of times. The rearrangement uses TRBV9 and TRBJ2-1; TRBD2 might be the D (7 bases). This CDR3 has 13 residues. V was shortened by 3 bases and J by 8 bases, with 12 bases between the two germline ends. Looked up from germline, CDR1 is SGDLS and CDR2 is YYNGEE. The CDR3 spells CASSEWGGHEQFF. CDR3 in DNA: TGTGCCAGCAGCGAGTGGGGGGGCCATGAGCAGTTCTTC.

This clonotype was recorded a few times. This chain uses TRBV5-1 with TRBJ2-7; D might be TRBD2 (6 bases). CDR1 and CDR2 (germline): SGHRS, YFSETQ. This CDR3 has 15 residues. V lost 1 base and J lost 4, with 15 bases in between. The CDR3 reads CASSLSGRGQYEQYF. CDR3 DNA: TGCGCCAGCAGCTTGAGCGGGCGGGGTCAATACGAGCAGTACTTC.